The 7 T cell receptor beta chains reported below all come from one sample, sequenced in a study of CDR3 diversity in severe acne. From the PCR reads, TCRdb called clonotypes with MiXCR, one entry per CDR3 protein. The profile covers under 100,000 distinct CDR3 sequences, with 45% to 50% appearing a single time and 10% taken by the ten largest. Specimen: blood. These receptors were obtained from a male donor in good health, serving as a control.

The chain is built from TRBV7-8 and TRBJ2-5; tentative D call: TRBD2 (5 bases). V shed 8 bases and J shed 1 base, with 14 bases lying between them. The CDR3 sequence is 14 residues long. Germline CDR1 and CDR2: SGHVS and FQNEAQ. The CDR3 spells CASGTTGIQETQYF. The CDR3 DNA reads as TGTGCCAGCGGAACAACCGGGATCCAAGAGACCCAGTACTTC.

This clonotype occurred a few times. V is TRBV5-5 and J is TRBJ2-5; D remains ambiguous. This CDR3 is 14 amino acids long. Trimming took off 3 bases at V and 3 bases at J, with 12 bases between the two ends. Germline-derived CDR1 and CDR2 are SGHKS and YYEKEE (reference sequence). This CDR3 reads CASSSTPLEETQYF. Here the CDR3 DNA reads TGTGCCAGCAGCTCCACCCCCCTCGAAGAGACCCAGTACTTC. Full variable domain (outside the CDR3, taken from reference TRBV5-5 and TRBJ2-5): DAGVTQSPTHLIKTRGQQVTLRCSPISGHKSVSWYQQVLGQGPQFIFQYYEKEERGRGNFPDRFSARQFPNYSSELNVNALLLGDSALYLCASSSTPLEETQYFGPGTRLLVL.

The table lists this clonotype with a count of one. The chain is built from TRBV9 and TRBJ1-3; possibly TRBD1 for D (5 bases). Per germline, CDR1 SGDLS and CDR2 YYNGEE. The CDR3 runs to 15 residues. Trimming cost V 2 bases and J 4 bases, with 13 bases left between them. CDR3 residues: CASSVTGADGNTIYF. The DNA for the CDR3 is TGTGCCAGCAGCGTGACCGGGGCCGACGGAAACACCATATATTTT.

This clonotype showed up just once. This chain links TRBV19 with TRBJ2-2; D might be TRBD1 or TRBD2, each matching 5 bases. CDR3 length equals 15 residues. CDR1 is LNHDA, CDR2 SQIVND, per germline (reference sequence). V dropped 11 bases and J dropped 3 bases, with 19 bases sitting between them. CDR3 region: CAWSGQGQDTGELFF. The CDR3 nucleotides are TGTGCCTGGAGCGGACAAGGGCAGGACACCGGGGAGCTGTTTTTT.

There are a few counts of this clonotype. This chain connects TRBV20-1 to TRBJ1-1; possible D gene TRBD1, 6 bases. CDR1 DFQATT and CDR2 SNEGSKA come from the germline V gene (reference sequence). CDR3 length: 12 amino acids. The CDR3 sequence: CSPDRVNTEAFF. The CDR3 nucleotides read TGCAGCCCGGACAGAGTGAACACTGAAGCTTTCTTT.

The chain is built from TRBV5-6 and TRBJ2-6, with D uncertain. Germline loops: CDR1 SGHDT, CDR2 YYEEEE. V dropped 3 bases and J dropped 4 bases, with 5 bases sitting between them. The CDR3 sequence is 13 residues long. Here the CDR3 DNA reads TGTGCCAGCAGCTGGGGAGGGGCCAACGTCCTGACTTTC. The encoded protein is CASSWGGANVLTF. Full variable domain (missing parts from reference TRBV5-6 and TRBJ2-6): DAGVTQSPTHLIKTRGQQVTLRCSPKSGHDTVSWYQQALGQGPQFIFQYYEEEERQRGNFPDRFSGHQFPNYSSELNVNALLLGDSALYLCASSWGGANVLTFGAGSRLTVL.

The V gene is TRBV18, the J gene TRBJ1-1, with 7 bases matching TRBD1. The CDR3 has 13 amino acids. Per the germline V gene, CDR1 is KGHSH and CDR2 is LQKENI. The J segment lost 7 bases and the V segment lost 2 bases, leaving 4 bases of the junction unmatched. CDR3 sequence: CASSPTDRLEAFF. The CDR3 region has the DNA TGTGCCAGCTCACCAACGGACAGGCTTGAAGCTTTCTTT. The full variable domain, rest sourced from reference TRBV18 and TRBJ1-1, is NAGVMQNPRHLVRRRGQEARLRCSPMKGHSHVYWYRQLPEEGLKFMVYLQKENIIDESGMPKERFSAEFPKEGPSILRIQQVVRGDSAAYFCASSPTDRLEAFFGQGTRLTVV.